This T cell receptor beta chain was retrieved from a study of blood T cell repertoires in COVID-19. Study background: The United States, Italy and Spain supplied acute and convalescent COVID-19 samples. The cDNA or gDNA used as material had been derived from T cells, B-cell-depleted T cells, or PBMCs.

V was clipped by 2 bases and J by 4 bases; unmatched bases: 4. Per germline, CDR1 KGHSH and CDR2 LQKENI. The CDR3 covers 16 residues. Methods used by the authors: Nucleated cell counts were estimated from reference gene primer amplification. The method was immunoSEQ multiplex PCR; TCRdb's version includes in-frame clones alone and lacks a portion of them. That table supplies the V and J calls and clone size; D and trimming were determined from the DNA. The sample holds around 120,000 clones, around 87% seen once. The sequenced material came from peripheral blood. This clonotype was sampled from a man between 45 and 60 years old with acute or convalescent COVID-19. V usage is TRBV18 and J usage is TRBJ1-3; 11 nucleotides line up with TRBD1. As DNA, the CDR3 is TGTGCCAGCTCACCAGCGGACAGGGGGCTCGGAAACACCATATATTTT. Amino acids: CASSPADRGLGNTIYF. Based on the CDR3 plus reference TRBV18 and TRBJ1-3, the full variable domain is NAGVMQNPRHLVRRRGQEARLRCSPMKGHSHVYWYRQLPEEGLKFMVYLQKENIIDESGMPKERFSAEFPKEGPSILRIQQVVRGDSAAYFCASSPADRGLGNTIYFGEGSWLTVV.